In its sample, the clone carrying this T cell receptor beta chain was seen a few times. The antigen remains unidentified. Treatment indicated: oral pan-JAK inhibitor, 5-10 mg twice daily. Specimens obtained from alopecia areata patients comprised lesional scalp punch biopsies and peripheral blood. Germline assignment: CDR1 MDHEN and CDR2 SYDVKM. The CDR3 covers 15 residues. Losses at the gene ends were 2 bases for V and 7 bases for J; bases not matched to a gene: 7. RNA extraction and reverse transcription yielded cDNA as sequencing template. The data were produced by immunoSEQ multiplex PCR, yet TCRdb's version contains in-frame clones alone and is incomplete. Found here are 210,000 or so clones, around 65% of them singletons; the top ten hold 0.95% to 1.5%. This sample is part of a study of CD8+ T cells in alopecia areata. Across the study: For 6 to 18 months, tofacitinib was taken, and 6 months off drug followed.

Study results and limitations: Normal scalp showed lower clonality than lesional scalp, especially alopecia totalis/universalis.

The chain joins TRBV28 to TRBJ2-1; 8 bases are shared with TRBD1. This TCR came from a human donor with alopecia areata. Material: CD4+ T cells sorted from blood, obtained around week 44, from a patient treated with tofacitinib. The CDR3 coding sequence is TGTGCCAGCAGTTTACCAGGGGGCATAATGAATGAGCAGTTCTTC. Its protein product is CASSLPGGIMNEQFF.